This TCR beta chain was retrieved from a study of blood T cell repertoires in COVID-19. Study-level background: COVID-19 samples collected from the United States, Italy and Spain covered acute and convalescent phases. Sources were T cells, B-cell-depleted T cells, or PBMCs; the material itself was cDNA or gDNA.

In the authors' methods: Amplification of reference gene primers provided the estimated nucleated cell counts. The repertoire was sequenced with immunoSEQ multiplex PCR; TCRdb's copy has only in-frame clones and lacks some. V and J calls and clone size follow that table, whereas D and trimming were derived from the DNA. In the table there are around 190,000 clones, 84% of which are singletons. The CDR3 consists of 15 residues. Per germline, CDR1 MNHNY and CDR2 SVGAGI (reference sequence). With 6 bases removed from V and 2 bases from J, the gap between germline ends came to 14 bases. V gene TRBV6-6 combines with J gene TRBJ1-5, with D possibly being TRBD1 (5 bases). The clonotype originates from a human donor in a cohort sampled during active COVID-19. The specimen was peripheral blood. This CDR3 is CASSPGGEGNQPQHF. The CDR3 DNA is TGTGCCAGCAGCCCCGGGGGTGAAGGCAATCAGCCCCAGCATTTT.